This is a list of T cell receptor beta chains from one sample in a study of PD-L1 blockade in urothelial cancer. Data came from immunoSEQ multiplex PCR; TCRdb stores just in-frame clones and leaves some out. Of about 100,000 clones detected, about nine tenths appear once; the ten largest clones hold 0.8% to 1%. Here the sequenced sample was PBMCs, taken around atezolizumab (anti-PD-L1) treatment. The receptors shown here come from a woman older than 75 with urothelial cancer. Each CDR3 is given with its conserved first and last residue. The D gene is left open where the match is weak. Clone sizes are given selectively: once, few, many, or a class where the clone is expanded.

>-|TRBJ1-2|TRBV27|-
CASSPHQGFLGYGYTF
TGTGCCAGCAGCCCTCATCAGGGTTTCCTAGGCTATGGCTACACCTTC
>-|TRBJ1-5|TRBV28|-
CASSFIIQPQHF
TGTGCCAGCAGTTTTATTATACAGCCCCAGCATTTT
>-|TRBJ2-5|TRBV27|TRBD2
CASSLGLAGTGETQYF
TGTGCCAGCAGTCTGGGACTAGCGGGAACCGGGGAGACCCAGTACTTC
>-|TRBJ2-7|TRBV5-1|-
CASSLRQGRDHEQYF
TGCGCCAGCAGCCTAAGACAGGGGAGGGACCACGAGCAGTACTTC
>-|TRBJ2-4|TRBV19|-
CASSINYSRRVAKNIQYF
TGTGCCAGTAGTATAAACTACTCCCGGAGGGTAGCCAAAAACATTCAGTACTTC
>-|TRBJ2-7|TRBV5-5|TRBD1
CASSPGQGGGLLYEQYF
TGTGCCAGCAGCCCGGGACAGGGAGGCGGCCTCCTATACGAGCAGTACTTC
>-|TRBJ1-1|TRBV10-1|TRBD1
CASAGQGTRGAFF
TGCGCCAGCGCGGGACAGGGGACACGGGGGGCTTTCTTT
>-|TRBJ1-3|TRBV28|TRBD1
CASSRTGRSGNTIYF
TGTGCCAGCAGCAGGACAGGGAGATCTGGAAACACCATATATTTT
>-|TRBJ2-2|TRBV5-4|-
CASSLALAGTGELFF
TGTGCCAGCAGCTTGGCTCTAGCAGGCACCGGGGAGCTGTTTTTT
>-|TRBJ2-5|TRBV2|-
CASLGEARETQYF
TGTGCCAGCCTCGGGGAGGCCCGGGAGACCCAGTACTTC
>once|TRBJ1-1|TRBV28|-
CASSLTGLGPTNTEAFF
TGTGCCAGCAGTTTAACCGGCCTGGGGCCGACGAACACTGAAGCTTTCTTT
>-|TRBJ2-1|TRBV7-3|TRBD2
CASSLRLAGSNEQFF
TGTGCCAGCAGCTTAAGACTAGCGGGTAGCAATGAGCAGTTCTTC
>-|TRBJ2-2|TRBV19|TRBD1
CASRAQGEFTGELFF
TGTGCCAGTAGGGCGCAGGGGGAATTCACCGGGGAGCTGTTTTTT
>-|TRBJ2-7|TRBV15|-
CATSRDVGSSYEQYF
TGTGCCACCAGCAGAGATGTAGGGAGCTCCTACGAGCAGTACTTC
>-|TRBJ2-1|TRBV7-9|TRBD2
CASSSGLAGDEQFF
TGTGCCAGCAGCTCGGGACTAGCGGGAGATGAGCAGTTCTTC
>-|TRBJ2-5|TRBV30|-
CAWRAQETQYF
TGTGCCTGGAGAGCCCAAGAGACCCAGTACTTC
>-|TRBJ2-1|TRBV5-4|-
CASSLAGGNEQFF
TGTGCCAGCAGCTTGGCCGGAGGAAATGAGCAGTTCTTC
>-|TRBJ1-5|TRBV19|TRBD1
CASSPGQGTQQPQHF
TGTGCCAGTAGTCCGGGACAGGGAACCCAACAGCCCCAGCATTTT
>-|TRBJ1-1|TRBV7-9|-
CASSAQVEAFF
TGTGCCAGCAGCGCCCAGGTTGAAGCTTTCTTT
>few|TRBJ1-5|TRBV9|-
CASSVAGAGQPQHF
TGTGCCAGCAGCGTAGCAGGGGCAGGTCAGCCCCAGCATTTT
>-|TRBJ2-6|TRBV6-1|-
CASNRQGGGANVLTF
TGTGCCAGCAACAGACAGGGAGGTGGGGCCAACGTCCTGACTTTC
>-|TRBJ1-5|TRBV5-6|-
CASSLRRNTDQPQHF
TGTGCCAGCAGCTTGAGGAGGAACACCGATCAGCCCCAGCATTTT
>-|TRBJ1-1|TRBV28|-
CATGLQNTEAFF
TGTGCCACCGGACTCCAGAACACTGAAGCTTTCTTT
>-|TRBJ2-5|TRBV7-9|TRBD2
CASSTTSGRLGRETQYF
TGTGCCAGCAGCACCACTAGCGGGAGGCTGGGTAGGGAGACCCAGTACTTC
>-|TRBJ2-3|TRBV5-6|TRBD1
CASSGQGARDTQYF
TGTGCCAGCAGCGGACAGGGGGCGCGCGATACGCAGTATTTT
>-|TRBJ2-7|TRBV19|TRBD2
CASSRSGGLSYEQYF
TGTGCCAGCAGTCGGAGCGGGGGCCTCTCCTACGAGCAGTACTTC
>-|TRBJ1-2|TRBV28|-
CASSLMQQGSYGYTF
TGTGCCAGCAGTTTAATGCAACAGGGCTCCTATGGCTACACCTTC
>-|TRBJ1-4|TRBV6-1|TRBD1
CASSRDRAGEKLFF
TGTGCCAGCAGTAGGGACAGGGCGGGGGAAAAACTGTTTTTT
>-|TRBJ1-1|TRBV5-1|TRBD1
CASSLPPGTGRVTEAFF
TGCGCCAGCAGTTTACCCCCCGGGACAGGGAGGGTCACTGAAGCTTTCTTT
>-|TRBJ2-2|TRBV9|-
CASSSRDTLFTGELFF
TGTGCCAGCAGCTCCCGGGACACCTTATTCACCGGGGAGCTGTTTTTT
>-|TRBJ1-4|TRBV7-8|-
CASRAPPSEKLFF
TGTGCCAGCAGGGCCCCCCCTTCTGAAAAACTGTTTTTT
>-|TRBJ2-2|TRBV28|TRBD1
CASSGDRASGELFF
TGTGCCAGCAGCGGGGACAGGGCCTCAGGGGAGCTGTTTTTT
>-|TRBJ1-1|TRBV27|-
CASSLSPVNTEAFF
TGTGCCAGCAGTTTATCTCCGGTGAACACTGAAGCTTTCTTT
>-|TRBJ2-7|TRBV7-8|-
CASSLVLREQYF
TGTGCCAGCAGCTTAGTACTACGGGAGCAGTACTTC
>-|TRBJ2-7|TRBV5-6|TRBD2
CASSLYRTRGGDEQYF
TGTGCCAGCAGCTTATATAGGACTAGGGGTGGCGACGAGCAGTACTTC
>-|TRBJ2-7|TRBV5-1|TRBD2
CASSPGTSGTYEQYF
TGCGCCAGCAGCCCCGGGACTAGCGGGACTTACGAGCAGTACTTC
>-|TRBJ1-1|TRBV5-1|-
CASSVGANTEAFF
TGCGCCAGCAGCGTCGGAGCGAACACTGAAGCTTTCTTT
>-|TRBJ1-2|TRBV12-2|-
CASRLANGSPGHVYGYTF
TGTGCAAGTCGCTTAGCAAACGGGTCGCCGGGACATGTCTATGGCTACACCTTC
>-|TRBJ2-5|TRBV9|TRBD1
CASTMGQGPQETQYF
TGTGCCAGCACTATGGGACAGGGTCCCCAAGAGACCCAGTACTTC
>-|TRBJ2-2|TRBV7-8|TRBD2
CASSLAWGTSVELFF
TGTGCCAGCAGCTTAGCGTGGGGGACTAGCGTGGAGCTGTTTTTT
>once|TRBJ2-7|TRBV5-1|-
CASSLVPSYEQYF
TGCGCCAGCAGCTTGGTTCCGTCCTACGAGCAGTACTTC
>-|TRBJ2-1|TRBV15|-
CATSREGRYNEQFF
TGTGCCACCAGCAGAGAGGGCCGGTACAATGAGCAGTTCTTC
>-|TRBJ2-5|TRBV5-1|TRBD2
CASSPGLAAAETQYF
TGCGCCAGCAGCCCCGGACTAGCGGCCGCCGAGACCCAGTACTTC
>-|TRBJ2-2|TRBV11-2|TRBD1
CASSLGQGSAGELFF
TGTGCCAGCAGCTTGGGACAGGGAAGTGCCGGGGAGCTGTTTTTT
>-|TRBJ1-3|TRBV28|-
CASKQSSSSGNTIYF
TGTGCCAGCAAGCAATCTTCAAGCTCTGGAAACACCATATATTTT
>-|TRBJ2-7|TRBV6-1|TRBD1
CASSEATGGEQYF
TGTGCCAGCAGTGAAGCGACAGGGGGCGAGCAGTACTTC
>-|TRBJ2-7|TRBV5-6|TRBD2
CASSRSGSSYEQYF
TGTGCCAGCAGCCGTAGCGGGAGCTCCTACGAGCAGTACTTC
>once|TRBJ2-7|TRBV5-1|-
CASSPTDWRYEQYF
TGCGCCAGCAGCCCAACCGACTGGCGCTACGAGCAGTACTTC
>-|TRBJ2-1|TRBV5-1|TRBD1
CASSLSGTGGGLDEQFF
TGCGCCAGCAGCTTGTCCGGGACAGGGGGCGGTTTGGATGAGCAGTTCTTC
>-|TRBJ1-1|TRBV28|TRBD1
CASSNTGEKEAFF
TGTGCCAGCAGCAACACAGGGGAGAAAGAAGCTTTCTTT
>-|TRBJ2-1|TRBV13|TRBD1
CASSTRQGSNEQFF
TGTGCCAGCAGCACTAGACAGGGATCCAATGAGCAGTTCTTC
>-|TRBJ2-3|TRBV7-9|TRBD2
CASSGLAGADRSTDTQYF
TGTGCCAGCAGCGGTCTAGCGGGAGCCGACCGAAGCACAGATACGCAGTATTTT
>-|TRBJ1-1|TRBV14|-
CASSQDRGYNTEAFF
TGTGCCAGCAGCCAAGATCGAGGTTATAACACTGAAGCTTTCTTT
>-|TRBJ2-1|TRBV5-5|TRBD2
CASSLPSGSAYNEQFF
TGTGCCAGCAGCCTGCCTAGCGGGAGCGCCTACAATGAGCAGTTCTTC
>-|TRBJ2-7|TRBV11-2|-
CASSYLQTYEQYF
TGTGCCAGCAGCTACCTACAGACCTACGAGCAGTACTTC
>-|TRBJ2-1|TRBV27|TRBD2
CASSLFSGRVGGNEQFF
TGTGCCAGCAGTTTATTTAGCGGGAGGGTCGGGGGCAATGAGCAGTTCTTC
>-|TRBJ2-5|TRBV18|-
CAGSPGHRQETQYF
TGTGCGGGCTCACCCGGACATCGCCAAGAGACCCAGTACTTC
>-|TRBJ2-7|TRBV28|TRBD2
CASSWGGLAGGGSYEQYF
TGTGCCAGCAGTTGGGGGGGACTAGCGGGAGGGGGTTCGTACGAGCAGTACTTC